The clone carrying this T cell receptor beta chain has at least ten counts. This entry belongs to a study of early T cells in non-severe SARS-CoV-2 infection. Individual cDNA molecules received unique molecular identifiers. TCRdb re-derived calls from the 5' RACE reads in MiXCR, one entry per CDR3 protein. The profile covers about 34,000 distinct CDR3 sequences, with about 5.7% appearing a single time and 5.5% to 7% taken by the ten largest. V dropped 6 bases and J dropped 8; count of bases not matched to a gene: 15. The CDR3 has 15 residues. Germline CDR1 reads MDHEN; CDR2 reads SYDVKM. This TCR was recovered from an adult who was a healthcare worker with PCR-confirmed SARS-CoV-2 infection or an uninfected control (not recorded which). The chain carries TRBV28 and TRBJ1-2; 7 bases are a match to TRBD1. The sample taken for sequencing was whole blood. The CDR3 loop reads CASSVAQGKRIGYTF. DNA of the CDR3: TGTGCCAGCAGCGTCGCACAGGGGAAGAGAATAGGCTACACCTTC.